The sequence of this TCR beta chain was determined in a study of metastatic and nonmetastatic thyroid tumors. CDR1 LNHDA and CDR2 SQIVND come from the germline V gene (reference sequence). The length of the CDR3 is 17 residues. The V end lost 4 bases, the J end lost 0 bases, and 16 bases lay between the germline ends. Each patient went into thyroid surgery without having received any treatment. In this sample, this clone turned up many times. TCRdb reassembled clones from the PCR reads with MiXCR. The table includes 20,000 to 30,000 clones, under 15% detected once. Sequencing was performed on blood. The receptor comes from a female donor with papillary thyroid cancer or a benign thyroid nodule (not recorded which). Some clones in this sample may be carry-over from other donors' samples. The chain uses TRBV19 and TRBJ1-5; D is perhaps TRBD1 (5 bases). The CDR3 DNA sequence: TGTGCCAGTAGTACCCTTGGGGCACAGTTTAGCAATCAGCCCCAGCATTTT. Protein sequence: CASSTLGAQFSNQPQHF.